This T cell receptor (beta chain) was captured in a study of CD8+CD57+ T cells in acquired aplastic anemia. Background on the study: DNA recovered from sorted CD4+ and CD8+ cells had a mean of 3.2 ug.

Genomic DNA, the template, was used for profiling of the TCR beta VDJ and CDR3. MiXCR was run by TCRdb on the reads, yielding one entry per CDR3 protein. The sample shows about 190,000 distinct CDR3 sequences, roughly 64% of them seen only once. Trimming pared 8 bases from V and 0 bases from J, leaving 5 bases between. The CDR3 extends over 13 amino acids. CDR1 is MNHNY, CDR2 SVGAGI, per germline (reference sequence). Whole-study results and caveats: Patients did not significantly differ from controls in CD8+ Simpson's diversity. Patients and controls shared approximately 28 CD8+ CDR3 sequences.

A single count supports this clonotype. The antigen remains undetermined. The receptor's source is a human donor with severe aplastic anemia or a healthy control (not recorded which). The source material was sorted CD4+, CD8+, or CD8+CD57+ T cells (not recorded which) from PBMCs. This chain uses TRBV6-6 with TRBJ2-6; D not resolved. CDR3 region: CASLNSGANVLTF. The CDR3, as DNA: TGTGCCAGCCTTAACTCTGGGGCCAACGTCCTGACTTTC.